These 22 T cell receptor beta chains share one sample of origin, sequenced in a study of cytomegalovirus exposure and HLA in healthy donors. The PCR ran on 60 Vbeta and 13 Jbeta primers. Profiled with immunoSEQ multiplex PCR; TCRdb holds only in-frame clones, not every one. The sample spans about 54,000 clones; the ten largest clones claim around 7.1%. Source material: PBMCs. The receptors were sampled from a woman in her thirties or forties in good health and CMV-seronegative.

This chain joins TRBV6-5 and TRBJ1-1; D not certain. The V gene lost 4 bases and the J gene lost 0 bases, with 12 bases spanning the gap. Germline V lookup: CDR1 MNHEY, CDR2 SVGAGI. The CDR3 runs to 15 residues. The CDR3 loop reads CASSFAPHMNTEAFF. As DNA, the CDR3 is TGTGCCAGCAGTTTCGCACCACATATGAACACTGAAGCTTTCTTT.

V gene TRBV28 combines with J gene TRBJ2-3; D gene ambiguous. The CDR3 runs to 12 residues. Germline V CDR1 and CDR2: MDHEN, SYDVKM. V dropped 6 bases and J dropped 5 bases, with 9 bases sitting between them. CDR3 sequence: CASRNRGDTQYF. Here the CDR3 DNA reads TGTGCCAGCAGAAACCGAGGAGATACGCAGTATTTT. The full variable domain, with the rest looked up from reference TRBV28 and TRBJ2-3, is DVKVTQSSRYLVKRTGEKVFLECVQDMDHENMFWYRQDPGLGLRLIYFSYDVKMKEKGDIPEGYSVSREKKERFSLILESASTNQTSMYLCASRNRGDTQYFGPGTRLTVL.

The rearrangement joins TRBV29-1 to TRBJ2-2; 9 positions match TRBD1. Germline V lookup: CDR1 SQVTM, CDR2 ANQGSEA. This CDR3 has 16 residues. V gave up 7 bases and J gave up 3 bases; unmatched junction bases: 12. The CDR3 loop reads CSATLTGTGYTGELFF. The CDR3 bases are TGCAGCGCCACCCTGACCGGGACAGGGTACACCGGGGAGCTGTTTTTT.

The chain employs TRBV28 and TRBJ1-2, with 9 bases lining up with TRBD1. V lost 5 bases, J lost 4 bases, and 11 bases stayed unmatched. The germline V gene has CDR1 MDHEN and CDR2 SYDVKM. The CDR3 has 16 residues. The CDR3: CASSPETGGGGYGYTF. DNA of the CDR3: TGTGCCAGCAGTCCCGAAACAGGGGGCGGGGGCTATGGCTACACCTTC.

The rearrangement uses TRBV10-1 and TRBJ1-6; TRBD1 matches at 7 bases. This CDR3 has 15 amino acids. V dropped 8 bases and J dropped 10; count of bases not matched to a gene: 14. CDR1 is WNHNN, CDR2 SYGVQD, per germline (reference sequence). CDR3 sequence: CASGGSGTVDSPLHF. The CDR3 nucleotides are TGCGCCAGCGGGGGGTCAGGGACAGTAGACTCACCCCTCCACTTT.

The rearrangement links TRBV10-3 to TRBJ1-2; a weak D match, TRBD1 (6 bases). Per germline, CDR1 ENHRY and CDR2 SYGVKD. CDR3 length: 16 residues. Deletions cut 6 bases from V and 5 bases from J, with 22 bases between. The CDR3 loop reads CAIRRTDTSGPYGYTF. The CDR3, as DNA: TGTGCCATCAGGCGGACAGACACCTCCGGGCCGTATGGCTACACCTTC.

This chain joins TRBV27 and TRBJ1-1; D uncertain. Trimming took 3 bases from V and 5 from J, leaving 7 bases between them. CDR3 size: 12 residues. Germline CDR1 and CDR2: MNHEY and SMNVEV (reference sequence). CDR3 loop: CASSFYGTEAFF. The CDR3 bases are TGTGCCAGCAGTTTTTACGGGACTGAAGCTTTCTTT.

The chain is built from TRBV6-5 and TRBJ2-7; the match to TRBD1 covers 7 bases. V gave up 5 bases and J gave up 5 bases; unmatched junction bases: 6. Germline lookup yields CDR1 MNHEY and CDR2 SVGAGI. CDR3 length: 13 amino acids. CDR3 nucleotides: TGTGCCAGCAGTCGACAGGGATTCGACGAGCAGTACTTC. Translation: CASSRQGFDEQYF.

The chain has TRBV18 and TRBJ2-2, with D perhaps TRBD1 (6 bases). The CDR3 has 16 amino acids. Deletions cut 3 bases from V and 3 bases from J, with 14 bases between. Germline V CDR1 and CDR2: KGHSH, LQKENI. The CDR3 DNA reads as TGTGCCAGCTCACCTAGCGTCGCAGGGGACACCGGGGAGCTGTTTTTT. Encoded protein: CASSPSVAGDTGELFF.

This chain links TRBV27 with TRBJ1-2; TRBD1 might be the D (5 bases). Trimming shortened V by 2 bases and J by 4 bases, and 17 bases separated the two germline ends. CDR1 and CDR2 (germline): MNHEY, SMNVEV (reference sequence). The CDR3 totals 16 residues. CDR3 sequence: CASSLDRVQVSYGYTF. CDR3 coding DNA: TGTGCCAGCAGTTTAGACCGGGTACAGGTTAGCTATGGCTACACCTTC.

The chain employs TRBV4-2 and TRBJ2-7; D perhaps matches TRBD2 (6 bases). The ends were cut back, 2 bases at V and 6 bases at J, with 20 bases in the middle. Germline V gene data show CDR1 as LGHNA and CDR2 as YNFKEQ. CDR3 length equals 16 residues. CDR3 protein: CASSQSQGSPGGEQYF. The CDR3 nucleotides read TGTGCCAGCAGCCAAAGTCAGGGTAGTCCCGGGGGCGAGCAGTACTTC.

This sequence joins TRBV9 and TRBJ2-2; 9 bases map to TRBD1. Per germline, CDR1 SGDLS and CDR2 YYNGEE. This CDR3 region has 16 residues. V lost 2 bases and J lost 5; bases outside the gene matches: 7. CDR3 protein: CASSVDGTGSTGELFF. The CDR3 DNA follows: TGTGCCAGCAGCGTCGACGGGACAGGGAGTACCGGGGAGCTGTTTTTT.

The chain employs TRBV2 and TRBJ2-7; D may be TRBD1 (6 bases). Per the germline V gene, CDR1 is SNHLY and CDR2 is FYNNEI. This CDR3 is built from 17 residues. Trimming stripped 7 bases from V and 2 bases from J, with 24 bases between. The CDR3 DNA reads TGTGCCAGCAAGCCGCCCTCCAGGGGATTGATAGCCTACGAGCAGTACTTC. Translation: CASKPPSRGLIAYEQYF.

The rearrangement joins TRBV7-9 to TRBJ1-1; a possible D gene is TRBD1 (6 bases). The CDR3 has 14 amino acids. In germline, CDR1 is SEHNR, CDR2 FQNEAQ (reference sequence). Trimming cost V 2 bases and J 3 bases, with 10 bases left between them. The CDR3 spells CASSLQGKDTEAFF. DNA for the CDR3: TGTGCCAGCAGCTTACAGGGGAAAGACACTGAAGCTTTCTTT.

The chain combines TRBV27 with TRBJ2-3; D might be TRBD1 (5 bases). The length of the CDR3 is 11 residues. Trimming removed 10 bases from V and 3 bases from J, with 8 bases in between. Germline V CDR1 and CDR2: MNHEY, SMNVEV (reference sequence). The CDR3 DNA is TGTGCCACAGGGTGGACAGATACGCAGTATTTT. Its translation is CATGWTDTQYF.

The chain uses TRBV27 and TRBJ2-7; 11 nucleotides agree with TRBD2. The CDR3 extends over 14 amino acids. Germline CDR1 is MNHEY and CDR2 is SMNVEV (reference sequence). The trim removed 5 bases at V and 3 bases at J, leaving 3 bases unmatched. CDR3 coding DNA: TGTGCCAGCAGTGACGGGACTAGCGGCTACGAGCAGTACTTC. This encodes CASSDGTSGYEQYF.

V is TRBV4-3 and J is TRBJ1-4; 10 positions agree with TRBD1. The CDR3 contains 16 residues. The J segment lost 4 bases and the V segment lost 3 bases, leaving 5 bases of the junction unmatched. CDR1 and CDR2 (germline): LGHNA, YSLEER. CDR3 nucleotides: TGCGCCAGCAGCCAGACAGGGACAGGGGATAATGAAAAACTGTTTTTT. Encoded protein: CASSQTGTGDNEKLFF.

This chain joins TRBV27 and TRBJ1-5; TRBD1 aligns across 8 bases. Germline trimming cut 5 bases from V and 7 bases from J; bases unmatched to any gene: 10. The CDR3 consists of 15 residues. The V gene's germline CDR1 is MNHEY and CDR2 SMNVEV (reference sequence). CDR3 sequence: CASSPARTGWQPQHF. DNA for the CDR3: TGTGCCAGCAGTCCAGCTCGGACAGGGTGGCAGCCCCAGCATTTT.

V is TRBV30 and J is TRBJ2-5; TRBD2 aligns across 7 bases. The J segment lost 5 bases and the V segment lost 3 bases, leaving 3 bases of the junction unmatched. The CDR3 has 12 residues. The germline V gene encodes CDR1 GTSNPN and CDR2 SVGIG (reference sequence). CDR3 region: CAWRAGGETQYF. The CDR3 DNA reads TGTGCCTGGAGGGCCGGGGGGGAGACCCAGTACTTC.

The chain joins TRBV28 to TRBJ1-4; D is unclear. The CDR3 is 15 amino acids. Germline lookup yields CDR1 MDHEN and CDR2 SYDVKM. The V and J ends lost 2 bases and 3 bases respectively, with 10 bases between them. CDR3 coding DNA: TGTGCCAGCAGTTTAATAGATGCGCCTAATGAAAAACTGTTTTTT. As protein: CASSLIDAPNEKLFF.

The CDR3 sequence: CASSFGGGSEKLFF. CDR3 in DNA: TGTGCCAGCAGTTTTGGGGGCGGATCTGAAAAACTGTTTTTT. The chain links TRBV28 to TRBJ1-4, with a tentative D call TRBD1 (6 bases). The V and J ends lost 3 bases and 7 bases respectively, with 12 bases between them. Germline assignment: CDR1 MDHEN and CDR2 SYDVKM. The CDR3 runs to 14 residues.

The chain recombines TRBV27 with TRBJ2-3; 10 positions agree with TRBD2. The V gene end was trimmed by 2 bases and the J gene end by 4 bases; junction bases not matched to a gene: 3. The CDR3 consists of 15 residues. Looked up from germline, CDR1 is MNHEY and CDR2 is SMNVEV (reference sequence). As DNA, the CDR3 is TGTGCCAGCAGTTTAACTAGCGGGATTGCAGATACGCAGTATTTT. It encodes CASSLTSGIADTQYF.